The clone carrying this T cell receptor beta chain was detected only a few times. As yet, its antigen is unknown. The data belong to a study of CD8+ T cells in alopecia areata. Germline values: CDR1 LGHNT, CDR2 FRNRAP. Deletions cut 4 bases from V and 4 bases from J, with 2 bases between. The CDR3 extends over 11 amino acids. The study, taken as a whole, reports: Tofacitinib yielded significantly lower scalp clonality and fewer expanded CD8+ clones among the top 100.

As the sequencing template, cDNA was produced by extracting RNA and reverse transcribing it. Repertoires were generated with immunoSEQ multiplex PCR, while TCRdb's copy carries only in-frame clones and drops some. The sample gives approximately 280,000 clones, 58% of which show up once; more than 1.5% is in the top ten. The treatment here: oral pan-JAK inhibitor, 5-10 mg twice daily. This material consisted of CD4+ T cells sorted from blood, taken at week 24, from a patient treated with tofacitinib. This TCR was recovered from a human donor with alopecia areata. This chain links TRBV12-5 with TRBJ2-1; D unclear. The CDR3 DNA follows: TGTGCTAGTGGTTCATACAATGAGCAGTTCTTC. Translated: CASGSYNEQFF.